The clone carrying this TCR beta chain came up many times. As yet, its antigen is unknown. The sample belongs to a study of early T cells in non-severe SARS-CoV-2 infection. Notes on the study in general: VDJdb-based matching was biased toward anti-spike CD8 responses and missed private and CD4 specificities.

One entry per CDR3 protein results from TCRdb running MiXCR on the 5' RACE reads. This sample has tens of thousands of distinct CDR3 sequences, with approximately 4.4% found just once. The CDR3 covers 16 residues. The germline V gene encodes CDR1 MDHEN and CDR2 SYDVKM. V gave up 11 bases and J gave up 0 bases; unmatched junction bases: 12. The receptor's source is an adult who was a healthcare worker with PCR-confirmed SARS-CoV-2 infection or an uninfected control (not recorded which). V and J are TRBV28 and TRBJ2-3; TRBD1 matches 9 bases. The sequencing input was whole blood. The CDR3 sequence: CAVRTGVRPSTDTQYF. CDR3 in DNA: TGTGCCGTCAGGACAGGGGTTAGACCTAGCACAGATACGCAGTATTTT. Variable domain in full (rest from reference TRBV28 and TRBJ2-3): DVKVTQSSRYLVKRTGEKVFLECVQDMDHENMFWYRQDPGLGLRLIYFSYDVKMKEKGDIPEGYSVSREKKERFSLILESASTNQTSMYLCAVRTGVRPSTDTQYFGPGTRLTVL.